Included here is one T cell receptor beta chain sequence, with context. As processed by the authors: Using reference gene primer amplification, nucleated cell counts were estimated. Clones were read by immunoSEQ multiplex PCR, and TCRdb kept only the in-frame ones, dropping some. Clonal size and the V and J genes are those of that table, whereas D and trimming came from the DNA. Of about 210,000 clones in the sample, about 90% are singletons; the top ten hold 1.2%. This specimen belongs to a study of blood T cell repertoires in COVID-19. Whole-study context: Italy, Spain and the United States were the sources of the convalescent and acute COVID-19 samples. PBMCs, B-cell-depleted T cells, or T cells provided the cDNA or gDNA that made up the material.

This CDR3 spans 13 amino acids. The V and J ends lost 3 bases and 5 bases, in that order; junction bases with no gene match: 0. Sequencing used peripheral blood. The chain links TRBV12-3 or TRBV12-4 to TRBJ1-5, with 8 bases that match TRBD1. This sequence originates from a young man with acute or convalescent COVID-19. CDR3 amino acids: CASSLTGDQPQHF. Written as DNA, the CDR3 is TGTGCCAGCAGTTTGACAGGGGATCAGCCCCAGCATTTT.